The T cell receptor (beta chain) under discussion was sequenced for a study of spatial heterogeneity in lung cancer (dated by TCRdb to about 2019). A note on the overall study: Beta-chain transcripts were consistently detected in greater numbers than alpha-chain transcripts, which likely reflected higher beta-chain transcript abundance. In the raw uncorrected reads, each unique combination of TCR and UMI appeared more than ten times on average. In non-small cell lung cancer, the study quantitatively compared TCR alpha and beta repertoires across several tumor regions, matched nontumor lung, and blood. Nonsynonymous mutation counts, determined by whole-exome sequencing of tumor tissue, were related to TCR repertoire features. Both alpha and beta chains were TCR-sequenced in samples taken at surgery, namely 220 tumor regions, around 70 matched nontumor lung samples and over 55 PBMC samples. Study-level results and caveats: Additional single-cell paired TCR alpha and beta sequencing was considered necessary to confirm, at a functional level, the hypothesis that regional TCRs recognize regional mutations.

The library was built by means of 5' RACE. The run used a NextSeq 500. To allow correction of PCR and sequencing errors, the TCR library protocol tagged every TCR cDNA molecule with a unique molecular identifier. Per the source publication's procedure: TCR identification, UMI-based error correction and CDR3 extraction were all carried out with Decombinator tools. TCRs above a frequency of 2 per 1,000, corresponding to the top 1% of the tumor frequency distribution, were defined as expanded. Renyi diversity was calculated using the R vegan package after each repertoire was subsampled 100 times to 5,000 TCRs. To build CDR3 similarity networks, amino acid triplet string-kernel similarity was used, and CDR3s were connected when their pairwise similarity was above 0.82. In TCRdb, the public reads were trimmed at Q25 with fastp and aligned with MiXCR, with productive beta chains retained. Merged by CDR3 protein, the rows form single entries marked with the most common genes and DNA. The V and J calls and clone size are TCRdb's, not the authors'. Here the sample has around 14,000 distinct CDR3 sequences; 3.6% occur a single time. Of the sample, 9.8% falls within the top ten clones.

The time point label, as the study defines it: sample taken at primary tumor resection. Donors were around 71 patients with early-stage, untreated non-small cell lung cancer from the lung TRACERx cohort. Without any cell sorting, TCR sequencing was performed on whole RNA extracted either from tumor and nontumor lung tissue or from cryopreserved PBMC samples. Only patients with enough RNA available from two or more tumor regions were chosen for TCR sequencing. A lung pathologist reviewed the tumor and adjacent nontumor lung specimens before the specimens were selected. Ten or more counts support this clonotype. Its antigen specificity is not known. Base-call qualities are not available, and no considerably larger clone is one nucleotide away. Within a library made for alpha chains, this beta chain is off target, and its count is uninformative. Sequences were derived from normal lung tissue next to the tumor, sampled at surgery. The TCR comes from a male donor with early-stage non-small cell lung cancer.

The DNA sequence is given as TGCAGCGTTGGTCGAAGCGGGAGCTCCTACAATGAGCAGTTCTTC. Translated, this is CSVGRSGSSYNEQFF. The chain is encoded by TRBV29-1 joined to TRBJ2-1; 8 bases in the middle match TRBD2. From the germline V gene, CDR1 is SQVTM and CDR2 is ANQGSEA. V ends up 4 bases short and J 0 bases short, with an unmatched junction base count of 5. The CDR3 holds 15 amino acids from the cysteine to the phenylalanine. Of all the DNA, just the CDR3 is kept, 45 bases in frame from base 1.